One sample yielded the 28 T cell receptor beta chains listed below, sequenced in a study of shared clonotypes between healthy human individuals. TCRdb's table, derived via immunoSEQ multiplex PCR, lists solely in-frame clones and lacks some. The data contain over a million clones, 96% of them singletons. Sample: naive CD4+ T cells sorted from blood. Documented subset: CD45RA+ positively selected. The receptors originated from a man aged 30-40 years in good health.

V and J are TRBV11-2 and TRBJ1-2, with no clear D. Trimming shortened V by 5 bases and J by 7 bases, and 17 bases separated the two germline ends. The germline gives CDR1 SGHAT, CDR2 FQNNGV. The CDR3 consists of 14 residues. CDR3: CASSPLRSLGGYTF. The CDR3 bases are TGTGCCAGCAGCCCGCTCAGGTCCTTAGGTGGCTACACCTTC.

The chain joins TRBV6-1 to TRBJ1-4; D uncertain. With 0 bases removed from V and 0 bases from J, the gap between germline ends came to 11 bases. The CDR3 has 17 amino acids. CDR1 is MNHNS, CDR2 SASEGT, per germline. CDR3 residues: CASSEAFRWATNEKLFF. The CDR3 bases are TGTGCCAGCAGTGAAGCGTTCCGGTGGGCAACTAATGAAAAACTGTTTTTT.

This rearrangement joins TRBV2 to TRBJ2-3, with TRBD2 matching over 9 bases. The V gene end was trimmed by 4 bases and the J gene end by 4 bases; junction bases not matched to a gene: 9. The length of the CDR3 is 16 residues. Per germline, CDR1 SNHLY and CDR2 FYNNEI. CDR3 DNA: TGTGCCAGCAGTGCGGGCGGGAGGGCACGAGCAGATACGCAGTATTTT. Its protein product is CASSAGGRARADTQYF. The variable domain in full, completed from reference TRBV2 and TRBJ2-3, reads EPEVTQTPSHQVTQMGQEVILRCVPISNHLYFYWYRQILGQKVEFLVSFYNNEISEKSEIFDDQFSVERPDGSNFTLKIRSTKLEDSAMYFCASSAGGRARADTQYFGPGTRLTVL.

CDR3 nucleotides: TGTGCCAGCAGCCACAGGGGTTCTGGAAACACCATATATTTT. Its protein product is CASSHRGSGNTIYF. This chain links TRBV11-2 with TRBJ1-3; TRBD1 agrees at 7 bases. Germline CDR1 and CDR2: SGHAT and FQNNGV. This CDR3 region has 14 residues. The trim removed 5 bases at V and 1 base at J, leaving 2 bases unmatched. Full variable domain (outside the CDR3, taken from reference TRBV11-2 and TRBJ1-3): EAGVAQSPRYKIIEKRQSVAFWCNPISGHATLYWYQQILGQGPKLLIQFQNNGVVDDSQLPKDRFSAERLKGVDSTLKIQPAKLEDSAVYLCASSHRGSGNTIYFGEGSWLTVV.

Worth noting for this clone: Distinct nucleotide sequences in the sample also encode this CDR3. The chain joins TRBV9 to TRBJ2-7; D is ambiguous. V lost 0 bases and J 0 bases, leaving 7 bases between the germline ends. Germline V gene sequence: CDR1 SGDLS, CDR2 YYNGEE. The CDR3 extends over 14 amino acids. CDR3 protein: CASSVGASSYEQYF. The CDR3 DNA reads TGTGCCAGCAGCGTAGGAGCGAGCTCCTACGAGCAGTACTTC.

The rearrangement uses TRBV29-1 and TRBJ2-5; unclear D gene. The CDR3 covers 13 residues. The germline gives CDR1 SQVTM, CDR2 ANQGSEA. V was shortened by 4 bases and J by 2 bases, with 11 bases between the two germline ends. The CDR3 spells CSVADSMQETQYF. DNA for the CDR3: TGCAGCGTTGCTGACTCGATGCAAGAGACCCAGTACTTC. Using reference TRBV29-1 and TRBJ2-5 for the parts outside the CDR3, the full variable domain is SAVISQKPSRDICQRGTSLTIQCQVDSQVTMMFWYRQQPGQSLTLIATANQGSEATYESGFVIDKFPISRPNLTFSTLTVSNMSPEDSSIYLCSVADSMQETQYFGPGTRLLVL.

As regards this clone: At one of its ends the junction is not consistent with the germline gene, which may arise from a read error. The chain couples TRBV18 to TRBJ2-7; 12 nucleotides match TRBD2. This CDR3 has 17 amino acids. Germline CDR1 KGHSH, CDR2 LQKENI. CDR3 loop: CASSPVTSGRIVHEQYF. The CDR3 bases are TGTGCCAGTTCACCAGTAACTAGCGGGAGGATCGTCCACGAGCAGTACTTC.

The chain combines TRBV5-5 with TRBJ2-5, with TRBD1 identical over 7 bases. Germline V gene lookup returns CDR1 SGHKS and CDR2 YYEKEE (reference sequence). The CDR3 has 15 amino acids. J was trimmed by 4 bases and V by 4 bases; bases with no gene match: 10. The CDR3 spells CASSRTGAVGETQYF. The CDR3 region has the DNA TGTGCCAGCAGCCGAACAGGGGCGGTTGGAGAGACCCAGTACTTC. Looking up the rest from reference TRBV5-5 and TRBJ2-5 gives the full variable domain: DAGVTQSPTHLIKTRGQQVTLRCSPISGHKSVSWYQQVLGQGPQFIFQYYEKEERGRGNFPDRFSARQFPNYSSELNVNALLLGDSALYLCASSRTGAVGETQYFGPGTRLLVL.

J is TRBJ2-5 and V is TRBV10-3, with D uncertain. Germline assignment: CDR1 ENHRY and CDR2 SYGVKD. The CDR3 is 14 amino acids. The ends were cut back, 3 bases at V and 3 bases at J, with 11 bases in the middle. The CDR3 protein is CAISDRRREETQYF. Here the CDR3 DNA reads TGTGCCATCAGTGATCGGAGAAGAGAAGAGACCCAGTACTTC.

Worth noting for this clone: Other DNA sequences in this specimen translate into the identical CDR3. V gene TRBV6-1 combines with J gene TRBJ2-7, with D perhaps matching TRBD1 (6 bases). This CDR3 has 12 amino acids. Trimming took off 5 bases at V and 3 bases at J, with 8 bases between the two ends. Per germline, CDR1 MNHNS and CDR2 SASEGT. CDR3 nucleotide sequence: TGTGCCAGCAGTCTACAGGGCTACGAGCAGTACTTC. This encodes CASSLQGYEQYF.

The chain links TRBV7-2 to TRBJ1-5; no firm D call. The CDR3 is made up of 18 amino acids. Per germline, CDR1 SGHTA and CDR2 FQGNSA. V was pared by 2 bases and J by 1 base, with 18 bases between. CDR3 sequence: CASSLMHSSTASNQPQHF. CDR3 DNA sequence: TGTGCCAGCAGCTTAATGCACAGTAGCACGGCAAGCAATCAGCCCCAGCATTTT.

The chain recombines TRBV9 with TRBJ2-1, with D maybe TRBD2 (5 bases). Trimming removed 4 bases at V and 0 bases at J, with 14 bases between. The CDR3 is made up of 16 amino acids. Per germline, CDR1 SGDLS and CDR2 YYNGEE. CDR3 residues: CASSLRLTPSYNEQFF. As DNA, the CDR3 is TGTGCCAGCAGCCTCCGACTAACCCCCTCCTACAATGAGCAGTTCTTC.

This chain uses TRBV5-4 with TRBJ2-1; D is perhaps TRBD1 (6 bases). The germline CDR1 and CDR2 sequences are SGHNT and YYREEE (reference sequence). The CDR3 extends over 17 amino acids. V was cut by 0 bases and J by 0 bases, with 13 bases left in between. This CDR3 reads CASSLDPGTYSYNEQFF. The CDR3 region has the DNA TGTGCCAGCAGCTTGGATCCCGGGACATACTCCTACAATGAGCAGTTCTTC.

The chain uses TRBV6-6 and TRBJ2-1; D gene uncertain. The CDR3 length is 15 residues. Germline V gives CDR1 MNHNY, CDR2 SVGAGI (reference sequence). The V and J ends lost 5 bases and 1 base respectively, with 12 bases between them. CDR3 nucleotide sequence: TGTGCCAGCAGTCCTCTACGTTCTTCCTACAATGAGCAGTTCTTC. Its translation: CASSPLRSSYNEQFF.

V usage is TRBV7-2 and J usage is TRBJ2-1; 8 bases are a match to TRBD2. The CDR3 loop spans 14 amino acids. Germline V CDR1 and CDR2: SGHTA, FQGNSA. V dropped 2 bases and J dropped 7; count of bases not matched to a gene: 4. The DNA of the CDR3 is TGTGCCAGCAGCTTAATGACTAGCGTAAATGAGCAGTTCTTC. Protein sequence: CASSLMTSVNEQFF. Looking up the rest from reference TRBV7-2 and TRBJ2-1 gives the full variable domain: GAGVSQSPSNKVTEKGKDVELRCDPISGHTALYWYRQSLGQGLEFLIYFQGNSAPDKSGLPSDRFSAERTGGSVSTLTIQRTQQEDSAVYLCASSLMTSVNEQFFGPGTRLTVL.

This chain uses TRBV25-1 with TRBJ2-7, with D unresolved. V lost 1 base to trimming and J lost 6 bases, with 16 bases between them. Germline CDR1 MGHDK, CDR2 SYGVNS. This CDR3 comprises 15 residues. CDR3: CASSEWADTLPEQYF. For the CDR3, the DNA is TGTGCCAGCAGTGAATGGGCCGATACTCTTCCCGAGCAGTACTTC.

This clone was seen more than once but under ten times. The DNA of the CDR3 is TGTGCCAGCGGACCATCACCCGATACGCAGTATTTT. Its protein product is CASGPSPDTQYF. This chain connects TRBV2 to TRBJ2-3; no clear D. This CDR3 has 12 amino acids. Germline V gene sequence: CDR1 SNHLY, CDR2 FYNNEI. V was trimmed by 8 bases and J by 6 bases, leaving 12 bases between them.

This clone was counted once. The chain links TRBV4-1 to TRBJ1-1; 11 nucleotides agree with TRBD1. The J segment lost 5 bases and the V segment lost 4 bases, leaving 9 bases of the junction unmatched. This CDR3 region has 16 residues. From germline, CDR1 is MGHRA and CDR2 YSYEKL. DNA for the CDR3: TGCGCCAGCAGCCTCCACCAGGACAGGGGGCTTACTGAAGCTTTCTTT. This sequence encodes CASSLHQDRGLTEAFF.

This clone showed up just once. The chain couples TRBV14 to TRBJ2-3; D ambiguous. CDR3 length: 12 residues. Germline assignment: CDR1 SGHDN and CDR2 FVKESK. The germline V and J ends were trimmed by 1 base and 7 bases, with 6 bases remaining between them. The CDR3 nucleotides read TGTGCCAGCAGCCAAGGGATTCATACGCAGTATTTT. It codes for CASSQGIHTQYF.

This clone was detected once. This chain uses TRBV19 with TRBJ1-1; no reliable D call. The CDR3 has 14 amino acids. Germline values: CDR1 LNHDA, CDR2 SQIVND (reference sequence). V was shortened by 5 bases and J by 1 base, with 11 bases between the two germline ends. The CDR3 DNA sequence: TGTGCCAGTAGTCCCCTTTTTAGGAACACTGAAGCTTTCTTT. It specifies CASSPLFRNTEAFF.

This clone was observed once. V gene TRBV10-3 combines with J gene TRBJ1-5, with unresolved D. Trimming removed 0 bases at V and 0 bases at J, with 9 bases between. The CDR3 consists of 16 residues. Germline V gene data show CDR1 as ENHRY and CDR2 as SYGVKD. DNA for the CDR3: TGTGCCATCAGTGAGTCGACCATAAATAGCAATCAGCCCCAGCATTTT. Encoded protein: CAISESTINSNQPQHF.

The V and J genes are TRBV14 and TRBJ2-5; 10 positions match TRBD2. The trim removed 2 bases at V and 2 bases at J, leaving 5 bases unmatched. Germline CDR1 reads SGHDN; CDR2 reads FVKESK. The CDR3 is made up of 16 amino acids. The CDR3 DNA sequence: TGTGCCAGCAGCCAACTCCGGACTAGCGGACAAGAGACCCAGTACTTC. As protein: CASSQLRTSGQETQYF.

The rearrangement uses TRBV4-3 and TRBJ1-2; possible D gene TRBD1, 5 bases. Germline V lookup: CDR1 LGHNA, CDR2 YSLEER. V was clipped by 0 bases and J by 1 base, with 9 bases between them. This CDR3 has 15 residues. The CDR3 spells CASSQEGTLNYGYTF. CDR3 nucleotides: TGCGCCAGCAGCCAAGAAGGGACCCTTAACTATGGCTACACCTTC.

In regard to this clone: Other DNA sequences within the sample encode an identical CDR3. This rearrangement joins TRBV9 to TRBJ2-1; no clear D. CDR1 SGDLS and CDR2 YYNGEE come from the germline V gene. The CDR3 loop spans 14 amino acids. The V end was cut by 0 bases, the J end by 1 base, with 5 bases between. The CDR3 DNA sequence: TGTGCCAGCAGCGTAGTCGGTTCCTACAATGAGCAGTTCTTC. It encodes CASSVVGSYNEQFF.

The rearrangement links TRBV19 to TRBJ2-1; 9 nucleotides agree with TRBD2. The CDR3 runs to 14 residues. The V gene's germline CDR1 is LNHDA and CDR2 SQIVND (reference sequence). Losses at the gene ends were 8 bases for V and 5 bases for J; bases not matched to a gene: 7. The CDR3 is CASSRLAVNNEQFF. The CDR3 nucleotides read TGTGCCAGTTCCCGACTAGCGGTTAACAATGAGCAGTTCTTC.

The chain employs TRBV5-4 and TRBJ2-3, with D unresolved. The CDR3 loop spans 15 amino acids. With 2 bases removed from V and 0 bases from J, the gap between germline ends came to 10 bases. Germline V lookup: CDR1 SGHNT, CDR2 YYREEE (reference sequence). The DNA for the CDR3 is TGTGCCAGCAGCTTCGTTCCGGGTAGCACAGATACGCAGTATTTT. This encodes CASSFVPGSTDTQYF.

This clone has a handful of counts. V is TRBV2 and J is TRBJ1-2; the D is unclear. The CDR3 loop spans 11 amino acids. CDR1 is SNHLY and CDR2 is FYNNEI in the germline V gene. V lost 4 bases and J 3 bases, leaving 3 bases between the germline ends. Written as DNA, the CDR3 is TGTGCCAGCAGTGCGGACTATGGCTACACCTTC. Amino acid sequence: CASSADYGYTF.

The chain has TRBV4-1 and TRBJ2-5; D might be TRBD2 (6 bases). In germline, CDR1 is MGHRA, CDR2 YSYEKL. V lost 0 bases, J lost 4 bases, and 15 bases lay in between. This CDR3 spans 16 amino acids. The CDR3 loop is CASSQEHRGAGETQYF. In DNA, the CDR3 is TGCGCCAGCAGCCAAGAACATAGGGGAGCGGGAGAGACCCAGTACTTC.